The text below deals with one T cell receptor (beta chain). What antigen it recognizes has not been identified. It has no much larger one-base neighbor in the sample; base qualities were not kept. This sample is drawn from a study of CD8+CD57+ T cells in acquired aplastic anemia listed by TCRdb under 2018. A note on the overall study: A mean of around 3.3 ug of DNA, ranging from 0.2 to 27.4 ug, was extracted from sorted CD4+ and CD8+ cells. A CD8+CD57+ expansion meant a frequency higher than the mean frequency seen in healthy subjects.

The full study reports these points: Around 31 CD8+ CDR3 sequences were shared between patients and controls but appeared highly expressed in patients and within their immunodominant clones. Between patients and healthy controls, no significant difference in CD8+ Simpson's diversity was found (P=0.060).

Profiling of TCR beta VDJ combinations and CDR3 sequences used genomic DNA as the template. TCR repertoire sequencing was run on an Illumina HiSeq 2000. The paper's processing steps were these. Repertoire assessment relied on Simpson's diversity index, CDR3 size and DJ length profiles, and TRBV/TRBJ rearrangement plots. Whichever DNA sequence was most abundant in the deep sequencing data was defined as the immunodominant clone. CDR3 amino acid sequences were screened for sharing across subjects and compared with published repertoires and the VDJdb database. In-frame beta chains were kept once TCRdb had trimmed the public reads at Q25 with fastp and called clones with MiXCR. Here each entry gathers all rows of one CDR3 protein and keeps the most common genes and DNA. The V and J calls shown here were made by TCRdb, not taken from the authors' results. For this sample there are 200,000 to 250,000 distinct CDR3 sequences; approximately 50% appear just once. Together, the top ten hold over 7.5% of the sample.

The patients picked for sequencing were ones in whom flow cytometry had shown an expansion of CD8+CD57+ cells. Every patient had severe acquired aplastic anemia, diagnosed using the International Study of Aplastic Anemia and Agranulocytosis and Camitta criteria. No patient had received any therapy when blood was sampled. In this study, sorted CD4+ and CD8+ T cells from the blood of healthy subjects and of severe aplastic anemia patients had their TCR repertoires deep-sequenced. Patients were enrolled under clinicaltrials.gov protocols 00001620, 01623167, 00001397, 00071045, 00081523 and 00961064 in the USA. Ficoll-Paque density gradient centrifugation was used to isolate peripheral blood mononuclear cells. CD4+ and CD8+ T cells were sorted by FACS or magnetic beads before DNA extraction. The sequence was obtained from a human donor with aplastic anemia. Material: sorted CD4+, CD8+, or CD8+CD57+ T cells (not recorded which) from PBMCs.

The bases read TGTGCCAGCAGTTTATTGGCATCCAACACTGAAGCTTTCTTT. This translates into CASSLLASNTEAFF. Rearrangement joined TRBV27 to TRBJ1-1; the D segment cannot be called with confidence. The CDR3 runs 14 amino acids, cysteine and phenylalanine included. This entry keeps only the CDR3 DNA: 42 bases, framed from base 1. Relative to germline, V is 1 base shorter and J is 2 bases shorter, with 8 bases between their ends. CDR1 and CDR2 were assigned from the germline V gene (reference sequence) as MNHEY and SMNVEV.